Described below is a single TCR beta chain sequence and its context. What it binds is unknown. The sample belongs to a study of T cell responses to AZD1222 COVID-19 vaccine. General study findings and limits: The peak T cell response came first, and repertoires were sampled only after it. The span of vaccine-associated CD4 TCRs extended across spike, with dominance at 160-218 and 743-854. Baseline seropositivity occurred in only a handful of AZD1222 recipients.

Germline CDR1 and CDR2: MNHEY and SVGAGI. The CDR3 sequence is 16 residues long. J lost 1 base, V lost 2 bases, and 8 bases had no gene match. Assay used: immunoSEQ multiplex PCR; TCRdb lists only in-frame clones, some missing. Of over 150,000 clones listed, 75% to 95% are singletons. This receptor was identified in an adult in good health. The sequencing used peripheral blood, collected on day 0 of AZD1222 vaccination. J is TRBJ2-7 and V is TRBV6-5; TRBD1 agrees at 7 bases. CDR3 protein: CASSYGQAFVSYEQYF. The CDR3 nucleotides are TGTGCCAGCAGTTACGGACAGGCTTTTGTGTCCTACGAGCAGTACTTC.